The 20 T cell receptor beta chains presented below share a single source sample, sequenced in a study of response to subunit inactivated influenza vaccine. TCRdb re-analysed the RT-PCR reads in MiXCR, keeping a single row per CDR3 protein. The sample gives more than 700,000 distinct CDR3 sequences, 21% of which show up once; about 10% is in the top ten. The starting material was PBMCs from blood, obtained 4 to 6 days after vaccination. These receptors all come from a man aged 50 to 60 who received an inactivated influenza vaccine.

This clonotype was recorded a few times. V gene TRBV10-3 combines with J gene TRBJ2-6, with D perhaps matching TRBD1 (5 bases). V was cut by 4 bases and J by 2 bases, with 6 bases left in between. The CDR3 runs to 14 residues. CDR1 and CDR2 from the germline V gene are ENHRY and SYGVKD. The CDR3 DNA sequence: TGTGCCATCAGTGCAGGGCCTGGGGCCAACGTCCTGACTTTC. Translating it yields CAISAGPGANVLTF.

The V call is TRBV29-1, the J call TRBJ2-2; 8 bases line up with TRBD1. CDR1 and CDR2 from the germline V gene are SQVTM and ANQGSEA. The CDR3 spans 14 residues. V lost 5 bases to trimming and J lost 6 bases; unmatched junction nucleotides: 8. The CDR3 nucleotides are TGCAGCGTTAACGGACAGGGAAGCCCCGGGGAGCTGTTTTTT. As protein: CSVNGQGSPGELFF.

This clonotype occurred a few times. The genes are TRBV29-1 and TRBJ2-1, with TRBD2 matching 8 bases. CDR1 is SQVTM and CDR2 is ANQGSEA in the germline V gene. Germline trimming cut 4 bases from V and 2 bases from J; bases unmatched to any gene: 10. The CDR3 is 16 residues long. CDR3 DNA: TGCAGCGTTGCCATGGGGGCGGGGGGCGCCTACAATGAGCAGTTCTTC. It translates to CSVAMGAGGAYNEQFF.

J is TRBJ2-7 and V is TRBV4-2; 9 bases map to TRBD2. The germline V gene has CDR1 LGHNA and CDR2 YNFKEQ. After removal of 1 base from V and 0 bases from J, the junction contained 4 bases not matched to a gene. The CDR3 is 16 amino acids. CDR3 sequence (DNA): TGTGCCAGCAGCCAAGCAGCTAGCGGGGCCTCCTACGAGCAGTACTTC. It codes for CASSQAASGASYEQYF.

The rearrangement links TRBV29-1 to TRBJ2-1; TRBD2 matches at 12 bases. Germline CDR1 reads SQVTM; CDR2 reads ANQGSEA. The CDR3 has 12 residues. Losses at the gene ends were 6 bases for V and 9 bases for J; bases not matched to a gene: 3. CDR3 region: CSVTSGSGEQFF. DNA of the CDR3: TGCAGCGTGACTAGCGGGAGCGGTGAGCAGTTCTTC.

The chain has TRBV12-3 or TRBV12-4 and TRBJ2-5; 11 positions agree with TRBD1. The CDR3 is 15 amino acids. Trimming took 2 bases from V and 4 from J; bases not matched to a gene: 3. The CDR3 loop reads CASSLLDRGPETQYF. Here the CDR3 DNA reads TGTGCCAGCAGTTTACTGGACAGGGGGCCAGAGACCCAGTACTTC.

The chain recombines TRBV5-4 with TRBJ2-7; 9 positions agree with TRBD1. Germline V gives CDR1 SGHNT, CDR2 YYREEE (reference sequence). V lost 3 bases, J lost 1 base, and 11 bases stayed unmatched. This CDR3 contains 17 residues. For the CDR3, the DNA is TGTGCCAGCAGCTCGTTAAGGCCCGGGACAGGGTCCTACGAGCAGTACTTC. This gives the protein CASSSLRPGTGSYEQYF. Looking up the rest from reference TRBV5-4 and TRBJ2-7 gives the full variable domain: ETGVTQSPTHLIKTRGQQVTLRCSSQSGHNTVSWYQQALGQGPQFIFQYYREEENGRGNFPPRFSGLQFPNYSSELNVNALELDDSALYLCASSSLRPGTGSYEQYFGPGTRLTVT.

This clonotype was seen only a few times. In DNA form, the CDR3 reads TGTGCCAGCAGCTCACTCCAGGGGGGAAGGACTGAAGCTTTCTTT. Protein sequence: CASSSLQGGRTEAFF. The chain couples TRBV7-8 to TRBJ1-1, with 7 positions matching TRBD1. CDR3 length: 15 amino acids. J was trimmed by 5 bases and V by 4 bases; bases with no gene match: 10. Germline loops: CDR1 SGHVS, CDR2 FQNEAQ.

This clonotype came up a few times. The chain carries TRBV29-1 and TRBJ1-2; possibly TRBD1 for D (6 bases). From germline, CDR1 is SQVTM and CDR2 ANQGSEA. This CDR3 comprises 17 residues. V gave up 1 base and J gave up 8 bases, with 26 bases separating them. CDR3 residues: CSVEGRKVGAPGWGYTF. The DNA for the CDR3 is TGCAGCGTTGAAGGGCGTAAGGTGGGGGCGCCCGGTTGGGGCTACACCTTC.

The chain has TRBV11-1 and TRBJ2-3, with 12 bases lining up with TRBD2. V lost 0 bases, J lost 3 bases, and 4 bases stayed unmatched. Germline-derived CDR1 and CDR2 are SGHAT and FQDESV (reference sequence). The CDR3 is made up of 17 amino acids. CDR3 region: CASSLATSGSWTDTQYF. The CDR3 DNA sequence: TGTGCCAGCAGCTTAGCGACTAGCGGGAGTTGGACAGATACGCAGTATTTT.

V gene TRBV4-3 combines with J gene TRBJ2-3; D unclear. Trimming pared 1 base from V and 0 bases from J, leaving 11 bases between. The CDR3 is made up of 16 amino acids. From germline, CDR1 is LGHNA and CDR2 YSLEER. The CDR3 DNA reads TGCGCCAGCAGCCAAGGTATTATGGTCAGCACAGATACGCAGTATTTT. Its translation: CASSQGIMVSTDTQYF.

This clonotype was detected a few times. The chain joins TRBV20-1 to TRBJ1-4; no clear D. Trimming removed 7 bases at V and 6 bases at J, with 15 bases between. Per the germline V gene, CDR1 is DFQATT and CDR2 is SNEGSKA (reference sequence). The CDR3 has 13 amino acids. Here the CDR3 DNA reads TGCAGTGTCTTTGGAGGACCGGATGAAAAACTGTTTTTT. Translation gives CSVFGGPDEKLFF.

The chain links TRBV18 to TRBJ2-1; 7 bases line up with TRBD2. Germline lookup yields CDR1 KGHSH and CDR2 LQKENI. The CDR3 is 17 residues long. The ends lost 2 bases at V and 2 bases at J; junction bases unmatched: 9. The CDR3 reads CASSPFGVGGAYNEQFF. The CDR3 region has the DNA TGTGCCAGCTCACCATTCGGGGTGGGGGGGGCCTACAATGAGCAGTTCTTC.

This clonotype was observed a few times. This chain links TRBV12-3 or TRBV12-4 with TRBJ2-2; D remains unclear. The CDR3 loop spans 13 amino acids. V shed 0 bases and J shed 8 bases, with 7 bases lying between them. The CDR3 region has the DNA TGTGCCAGCAGTTTAGCGGTGAAGGGGGAGCTGTTTTTT. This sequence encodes CASSLAVKGELFF.

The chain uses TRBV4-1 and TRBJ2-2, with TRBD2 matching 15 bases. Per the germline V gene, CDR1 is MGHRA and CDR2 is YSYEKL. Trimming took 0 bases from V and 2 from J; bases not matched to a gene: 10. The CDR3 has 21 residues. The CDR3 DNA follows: TGCGCCAGCAGCCAAGATAGGGGACTAGCGGGAGGATACTCCAACACCGGGGAGCTGTTTTTT. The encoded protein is CASSQDRGLAGGYSNTGELFF.

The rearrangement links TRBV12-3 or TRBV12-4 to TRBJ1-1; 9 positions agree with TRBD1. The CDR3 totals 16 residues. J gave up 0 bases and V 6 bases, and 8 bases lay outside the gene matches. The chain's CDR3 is CASRPGQGLMNTEAFF. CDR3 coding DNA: TGTGCCAGCAGACCGGGACAGGGTCTCATGAACACTGAAGCTTTCTTT.

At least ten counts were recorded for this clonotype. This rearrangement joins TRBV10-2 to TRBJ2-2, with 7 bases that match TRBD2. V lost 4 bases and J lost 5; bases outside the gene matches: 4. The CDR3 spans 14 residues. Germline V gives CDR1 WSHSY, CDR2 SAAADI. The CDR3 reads CASSVRRGTGELFF. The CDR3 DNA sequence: TGCGCCAGCAGTGTTAGGCGGGGGACCGGGGAGCTGTTTTTT.

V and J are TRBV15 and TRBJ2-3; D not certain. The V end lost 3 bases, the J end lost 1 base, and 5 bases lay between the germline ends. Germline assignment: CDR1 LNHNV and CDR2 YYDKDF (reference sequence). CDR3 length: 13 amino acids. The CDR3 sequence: CATSSIRTDTQYF. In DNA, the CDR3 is TGTGCCACCAGCAGTATCCGCACAGATACGCAGTATTTT. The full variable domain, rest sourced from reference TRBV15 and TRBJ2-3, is DAMVIQNPRYQVTQFGKPVTLSCSQTLNHNVMYWYQQKSSQAPKLLFHYYDKDFNNEADTPDNFQSRRPNTSFCFLDIRSPGLGDTAMYLCATSSIRTDTQYFGPGTRLTVL.

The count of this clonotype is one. CDR3 DNA: TGTGCCAGCAGCTCCGGGACTAGCGCGTCCTACGAGCAGTACTTC. Amino acids: CASSSGTSASYEQYF. J is TRBJ2-7 and V is TRBV7-9, with 10 bases that match TRBD2. The CDR3 spans 15 residues. Unmatched junction bases numbered 4, after V lost 4 bases and J lost 1 base. CDR1 SEHNR and CDR2 FQNEAQ come from the germline V gene (reference sequence).

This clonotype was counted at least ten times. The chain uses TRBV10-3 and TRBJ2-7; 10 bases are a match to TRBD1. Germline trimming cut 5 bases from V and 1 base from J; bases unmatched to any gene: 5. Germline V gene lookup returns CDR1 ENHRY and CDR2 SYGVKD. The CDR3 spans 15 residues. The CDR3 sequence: CAISRGQGGSYEQYF. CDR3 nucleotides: TGTGCCATCAGTCGAGGACAGGGGGGTTCCTACGAGCAGTACTTC.